The present T cell receptor (beta chain) was sequenced within a study of blood T cell repertoires in COVID-19. About the research overall: Italy, Spain and the United States were the sources of the convalescent and acute COVID-19 samples. Sample material is recorded as cDNA or gDNA derived from T cells, B-cell-depleted T cells, or PBMCs.

Original analysis: Reference gene primers were amplified, and this amplification served to estimate nucleated cell counts. Measured with immunoSEQ multiplex PCR; TCRdb has only the in-frame clones, and not every one. That table furnishes V, J and clone size, whereas the DNA furnished D and trimming. The table has 150,000 to 200,000 clones, 86% seen once. V was pared by 4 bases and J by 8 bases, with 14 bases between. CDR1 SGHDN and CDR2 FVKESK come from the germline V gene. CDR3 length: 13 residues. The sequencing sample was made of peripheral blood. This TCR was sampled from a woman aged 80 or over in a cohort sampled during active or convalescent COVID-19. This chain links TRBV14 with TRBJ1-2, with a tentative D call TRBD1 (6 bases). The CDR3, as DNA: TGTGCCAGCAGCCCAAGCGGGGGCTTCGGCTACACCTTC. Translated, it gives CASSPSGGFGYTF.